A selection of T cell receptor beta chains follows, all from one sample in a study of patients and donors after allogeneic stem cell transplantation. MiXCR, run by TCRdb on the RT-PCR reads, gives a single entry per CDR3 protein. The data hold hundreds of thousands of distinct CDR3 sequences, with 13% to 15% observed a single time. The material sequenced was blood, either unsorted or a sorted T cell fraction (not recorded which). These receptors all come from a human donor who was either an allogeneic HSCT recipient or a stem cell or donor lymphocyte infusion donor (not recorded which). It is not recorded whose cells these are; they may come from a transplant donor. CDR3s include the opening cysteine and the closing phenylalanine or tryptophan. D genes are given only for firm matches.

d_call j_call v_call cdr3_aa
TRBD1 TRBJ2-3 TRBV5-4 CASSRPGQGITDTQYF
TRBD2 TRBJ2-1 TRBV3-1 CASSPYSGNEQFF
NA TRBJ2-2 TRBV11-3 CASALRRVGNTGELFF
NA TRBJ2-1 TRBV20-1 CSADPLWSSYNEQFF
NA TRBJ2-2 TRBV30 CAWSVEVFAGELFF
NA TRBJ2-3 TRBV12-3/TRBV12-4 CASSLALRSGGTQYF
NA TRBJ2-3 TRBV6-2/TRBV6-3 CASSRRDHTDTQYF
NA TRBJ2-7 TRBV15 CATSRDPSAEQYF
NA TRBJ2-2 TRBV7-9 CASSLQGGELFF
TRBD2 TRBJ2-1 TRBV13 CASSRRHSGLLQKRESFYNEQFF
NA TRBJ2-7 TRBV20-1 CSAAVRTSPNEQYF
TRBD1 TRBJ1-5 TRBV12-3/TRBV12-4 CASSGTGGGQPQHF
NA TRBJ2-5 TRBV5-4 CASSFGAGDQETQYF
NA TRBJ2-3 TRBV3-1 CASSQLGGLTTDTQYF
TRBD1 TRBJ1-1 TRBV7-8 CASSSDRGRAFF
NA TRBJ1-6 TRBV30 CAWSPSRDSPLHF
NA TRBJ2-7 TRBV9 CASSPRAGSSYEQYF
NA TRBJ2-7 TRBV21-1 CASSSAGAAYEQYF
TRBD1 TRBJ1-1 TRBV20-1 CSARDHRGWRNTEAFF
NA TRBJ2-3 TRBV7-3 CARSPTGMVDTQYF
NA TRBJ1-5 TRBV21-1 CASRPTVKNQPQHF
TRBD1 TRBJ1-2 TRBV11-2 CASSQGRALRGLDYGYTF
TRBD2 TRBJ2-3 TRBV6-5 CASSYGLAGGPGTDTQYF
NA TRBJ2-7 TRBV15 CATSRDGGVGGEQYF
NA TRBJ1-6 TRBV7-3 CASSLTTNSPLHF
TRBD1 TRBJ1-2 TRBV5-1 CASTNPGTGDGYTF